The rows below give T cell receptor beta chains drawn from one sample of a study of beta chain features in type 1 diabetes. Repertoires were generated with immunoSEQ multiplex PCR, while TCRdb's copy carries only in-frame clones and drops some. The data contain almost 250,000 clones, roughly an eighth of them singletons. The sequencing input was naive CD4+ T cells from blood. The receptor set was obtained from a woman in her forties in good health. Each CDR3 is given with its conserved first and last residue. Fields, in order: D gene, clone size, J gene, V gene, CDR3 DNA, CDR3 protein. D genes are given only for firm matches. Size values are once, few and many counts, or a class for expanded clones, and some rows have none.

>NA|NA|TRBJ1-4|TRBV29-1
TGCAGCGCCGACAGCGGGGGAGGCCTGTTTTTT
CSADSGGGLFF
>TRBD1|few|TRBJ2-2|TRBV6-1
TGTGCCAGCAGCCGGGACAGTTTTTACACCGGGGAGCTGTTTTTT
CASSRDSFYTGELFF
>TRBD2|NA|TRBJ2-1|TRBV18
TGTGCCAGCTCACCCTTGACTAGCGGGGGGCCGACAAGTAATGAGCAGTTCTTC
CASSPLTSGGPTSNEQFF
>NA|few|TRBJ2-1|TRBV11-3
TGTGCCAGCAGCTTAGGTTCGGATGAGCAGTTCTTC
CASSLGSDEQFF
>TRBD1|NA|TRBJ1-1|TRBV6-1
TGTGCATCTGGGGGACAGGGTGGAAGGACTGAAGCTTTCTTT
CASGGQGGRTEAFF
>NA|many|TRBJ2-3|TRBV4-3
TGCGCCAGCAGCCTTCCTGCGGGTACGCAGTATTTT
CASSLPAGTQYF
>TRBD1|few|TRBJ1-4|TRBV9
TGTGCCAGCAGCGCGTTACAGGGGTGGGATGAAAAACTGTTTTTT
CASSALQGWDEKLFF
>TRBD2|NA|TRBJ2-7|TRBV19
TGTGCCAGTAGTACCCCCGGGGGGAGATCCTCCTACGAGCAGTACTTC
CASSTPGGRSSYEQYF
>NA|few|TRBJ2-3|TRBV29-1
TGCAGCGTTGGTGGCGGGTTTAGCACAGATACGCAGTATTTT
CSVGGGFSTDTQYF
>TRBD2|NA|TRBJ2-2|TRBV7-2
TGTGCCAGCAGCCCATACATGACTAGCGGGGTCTTGGGGCCCGGGGAGCTGTTTTTT
CASSPYMTSGVLGPGELFF
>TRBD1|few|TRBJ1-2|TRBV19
TGTGCCAGTAGTATCTGGGGACAGGGTCCAAGAAGCTACACCTTC
CASSIWGQGPRSYTF
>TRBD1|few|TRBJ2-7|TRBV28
TGTGCCAGCAGTAGAACAGGGGGCTCTCAGTACTTC
CASSRTGGSQYF
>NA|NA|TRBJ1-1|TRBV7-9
TGTGCCAGCAGCTTAGCGCCAGGGCTTAACACTGAAGCTTTCTTT
CASSLAPGLNTEAFF
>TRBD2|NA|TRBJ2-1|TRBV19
TGTGCCAGTAGTAGGCCCCCCGGGGGGAGCTCCTACAATGAGCAGTTCTTC
CASSRPPGGSSYNEQFF
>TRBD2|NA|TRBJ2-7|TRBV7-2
TGTGCCAGCAGCCCTCGTAGCGGGGGGCTTGAGGTGCAGTACTTC
CASSPRSGGLEVQYF
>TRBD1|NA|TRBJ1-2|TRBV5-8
TGTGCCAGCAGCTTGCCGGGACAGGCCACCTATGGCTACACCTTC
CASSLPGQATYGYTF
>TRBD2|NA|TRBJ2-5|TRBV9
TGTGCCAGCAGCGTAGTAGCTAGCGGGGGGTATGAGACCCAGTACTTC
CASSVVASGGYETQYF